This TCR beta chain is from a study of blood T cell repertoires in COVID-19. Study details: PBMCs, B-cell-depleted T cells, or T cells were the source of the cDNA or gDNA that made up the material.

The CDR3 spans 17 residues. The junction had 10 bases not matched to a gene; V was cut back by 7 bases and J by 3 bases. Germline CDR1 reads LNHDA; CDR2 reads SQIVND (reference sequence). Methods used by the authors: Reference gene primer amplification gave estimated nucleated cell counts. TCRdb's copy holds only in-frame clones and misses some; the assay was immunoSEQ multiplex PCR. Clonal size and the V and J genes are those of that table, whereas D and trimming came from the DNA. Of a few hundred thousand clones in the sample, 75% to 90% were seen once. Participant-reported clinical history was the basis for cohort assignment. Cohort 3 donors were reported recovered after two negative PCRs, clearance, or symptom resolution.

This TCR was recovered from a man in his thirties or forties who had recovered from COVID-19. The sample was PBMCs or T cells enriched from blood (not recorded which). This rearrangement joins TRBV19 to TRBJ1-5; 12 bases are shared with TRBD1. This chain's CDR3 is CASNAGQGAANNQPQHF. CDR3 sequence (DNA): TGTGCCAGTAACGCGGGACAGGGGGCTGCAAACAATCAGCCCCAGCATTTT.